The 17 T cell receptor beta chains in this list originate from one sample, sequenced in a study of blood T cell repertoires in COVID-19. Libraries were prepared by immunoSEQ multiplex PCR; TCRdb keeps only in-frame clonotypes and omits some of them. Of approximately 190,000 clones in the sample, 83% are singletons; the top ten hold approximately 6.5%. The source material was peripheral blood. The receptors were gathered from a woman aged 40 to 50 with acute or convalescent COVID-19.

This rearrangement joins TRBV6-2 or TRBV6-3 to TRBJ2-3, with no clear D. The CDR3 runs to 14 residues. Germline CDR1 is MNHEY and CDR2 is SVGEGT. The ends were cut back, 4 bases at V and 0 bases at J, with 8 bases in the middle. The CDR3 DNA reads TGTGCCAGCAGTTTATTAGCTAGCACAGATACGCAGTATTTT. Its protein product is CASSLLASTDTQYF.

The J gene is TRBJ2-7, the V gene TRBV7-6, with 7 positions matching TRBD2. This CDR3 comprises 14 residues. J gave up 2 bases and V 5 bases, and 6 bases lay outside the gene matches. Germline CDR1 reads SGHVS; CDR2 reads FNYEAQ. CDR3 nucleotide sequence: TGTGCCAGCAGCCCCCGGGGGGTTACCTACGAGCAGTACTTC. Residues: CASSPRGVTYEQYF.

The chain has TRBV5-1 and TRBJ2-5, with 9 bases that match TRBD2. This CDR3 contains 16 residues. The V segment lost 4 bases and the J segment 4 bases; nucleotides outside the gene matches: 11. CDR1 SGHRS and CDR2 YFSETQ come from the germline V gene. Here the CDR3 DNA reads TGCGCCAGCAGCCAAGGGGTAGCGGGGGTTTCAGAGACCCAGTACTTC. It encodes CASSQGVAGVSETQYF.

The rearrangement uses TRBV30 and TRBJ2-1; D call uncertain. V was trimmed by 1 base and J by 4 bases, leaving 8 bases between them. Per the germline V gene, CDR1 is GTSNPN and CDR2 is SVGIG (reference sequence). The CDR3 is 13 residues long. CDR3 sequence: CAWSETLYNEQFF. DNA of the CDR3: TGTGCCTGGAGTGAAACATTATACAATGAGCAGTTCTTC.

This clone has only one observation. The rearrangement links TRBV6-6 to TRBJ2-5; weak D call: TRBD2 (6 bases). The CDR3 is 14 amino acids. CDR1 is MNHNY, CDR2 SVGAGI, per germline (reference sequence). V was trimmed by 4 bases and J by 5 bases, leaving 14 bases between them. CDR3 nucleotide sequence: TGTGCCAGCAGTTTGCGGGACCGCTCGGAGACCCAGTACTTC. Encoded protein: CASSLRDRSETQYF.

The chain couples TRBV19 to TRBJ1-2; 10 bases are shared with TRBD1. V was clipped by 7 bases and J by 3 bases; unmatched bases: 8. The germline gives CDR1 LNHDA, CDR2 SQIVND (reference sequence). This CDR3 region has 15 residues. CDR3 sequence: CASNNPGTGDYGYTF. The CDR3, as DNA: TGTGCCAGTAACAACCCCGGGACAGGGGACTATGGCTACACCTTC.

The chain carries TRBV11-2 and TRBJ1-2, with TRBD1 as a possible D gene (5 bases). This CDR3 is built from 15 residues. Trimming shortened V by 5 bases and J by 7 bases, and 20 bases separated the two germline ends. Germline V gives CDR1 SGHAT, CDR2 FQNNGV. CDR3 coding DNA: TGTGCCAGCAGCCCTCGTCCGGGGGAAGGGGCTGGCTACACCTTC. Amino acids: CASSPRPGEGAGYTF.

The chain has TRBV30 and TRBJ2-7; D is unclear. V was shortened by 2 bases and J by 2 bases, with 7 bases between the two germline ends. The germline V gene encodes CDR1 GTSNPN and CDR2 SVGIG (reference sequence). The CDR3 totals 12 residues. CDR3 nucleotides: TGTGCCTGGAGTACATACACCTACGAGCAGTACTTC. Translating gives CAWSTYTYEQYF.

The gene calls are TRBV15 and TRBJ2-2; the D gene is possibly TRBD2 (6 bases). Germline V gives CDR1 LNHNV, CDR2 YYDKDF (reference sequence). The CDR3 spans 16 residues. Trimming cost V 1 base and J 0 bases, with 9 bases left between them. Written as DNA, the CDR3 is TGTGCCACCAGCAGAGGTTGGGGGGCGAACACCGGGGAGCTGTTTTTT. Translated, it gives CATSRGWGANTGELFF.

J is TRBJ1-5 and V is TRBV28; D may be TRBD1 (6 bases). With 2 bases removed from V and 6 bases from J, the gap between germline ends came to 8 bases. CDR3 length equals 13 residues. Germline V gives CDR1 MDHEN, CDR2 SYDVKM. The CDR3 DNA sequence: TGTGCCAGCAGTTTAGGGGGCCCTCAGCCCCAGCATTTT. Protein sequence: CASSLGGPQPQHF.

The chain recombines TRBV5-1 with TRBJ2-5; TRBD1 matches at 8 bases. This CDR3 is 15 amino acids long. V shed 1 base and J 2 bases; nucleotides not matched to a gene: 4. CDR1 SGHRS and CDR2 YFSETQ come from the germline V gene. The CDR3 region has the DNA TGCGCCAGCAGCTTGAACACAGGGGGACAAGAGACCCAGTACTTC. It encodes CASSLNTGGQETQYF.

The rearrangement links TRBV7-3 to TRBJ2-1, with 9 bases fitting TRBD2. The V segment lost 7 bases and the J segment 2 bases; nucleotides outside the gene matches: 6. Germline values: CDR1 SGHTA, CDR2 FQGTGA. The CDR3 covers 15 residues. CDR3 bases: TGTGCCAGCACCCCCGGCGGGGGGGCCTACAATGAGCAGTTCTTC. This gives the protein CASTPGGGAYNEQFF.

The rearrangement joins TRBV6-5 to TRBJ1-6; 8 bases line up with TRBD1. In germline, CDR1 is MNHEY, CDR2 SVGAGI. This CDR3 spans 13 amino acids. J lost 14 bases, V lost 6 bases, and 9 bases had no gene match. The CDR3, as DNA: TGTGCCAGCAGCACAGGGGGTAAGGGGTCCCTCCACTTT. Protein product: CASSTGGKGSLHF.

V gene TRBV2 combines with J gene TRBJ1-1; D gene ambiguous. CDR1 and CDR2 (germline): SNHLY, FYNNEI. The V gene lost 8 bases and the J gene lost 5 bases, with 15 bases spanning the gap. This CDR3 region has 13 residues. The CDR3, as DNA: TGTGCCAGCGCGCCACTCGGAGGGACTGAAGCTTTCTTT. Translation: CASAPLGGTEAFF.

The J gene is TRBJ1-5, the V gene TRBV28; possibly TRBD1 for D (6 bases). CDR3 size: 15 residues. Germline V gene data show CDR1 as MDHEN and CDR2 as SYDVKM. Trimming cost V 5 bases and J 3 bases, with 14 bases left between them. This CDR3 is CASSPETGSNQPQHF. The DNA for the CDR3 is TGTGCCAGCAGTCCAGAGACAGGTTCCAATCAGCCCCAGCATTTT.

In this sample, this clone turned up once. The V call is TRBV24-1, the J call TRBJ2-1; D might be TRBD2 (5 bases). This CDR3 spans 15 amino acids. The V end lost 1 base, the J end lost 4 bases, and 10 bases lay between the germline ends. The germline V gene has CDR1 KGHDR and CDR2 SFDVKD. CDR3 bases: TGTGCCACCAGTGATTTTAGCGCGGTGTACAATGAGCAGTTCTTC. Its translation: CATSDFSAVYNEQFF.

This clone was counted only a few times. V is TRBV4-2 and J is TRBJ2-7; TRBD2 matches at 7 bases. CDR1 and CDR2 from the germline V gene are LGHNA and YNFKEQ. V lost 1 base, J lost 3 bases, and 3 bases stayed unmatched. The CDR3 contains 14 residues. CDR3: CASSQGAGDYEQYF. Here the CDR3 DNA reads TGTGCCAGCAGCCAAGGTGCGGGGGACTACGAGCAGTACTTC.